Listed below are T cell receptor beta chains from one sample, sequenced in a study of T cell responses to AZD1222 COVID-19 vaccine. This table comes from immunoSEQ multiplex PCR, and its TCRdb copy is limited to in-frame clones, with some not included. The sample lists some 69,000 clones, less than 90% occurring once. The specimen was peripheral blood, collected on day 0 of AZD1222 vaccination. The source is an adult in good health. CDR3s include the opening cysteine and the closing phenylalanine or tryptophan. A D gene is named only where the DNA matches it firmly. Size is omitted from some rows. Given values are once, few, many or a class for expanded clones.

j_gene: TRBJ2-1; abundance: -; v_gene: TRBV19; d_gene: TRBD2; CDR3aa: CASSQRGLGEQFF; CDR3nt: TGTGCCAGTAGCCAGCGGGGGCTTGGTGAGCAGTTCTTC
j_gene: TRBJ1-3; abundance: -; v_gene: TRBV9; d_gene: TRBD1; CDR3aa: CASSGRQGASGNTIYF; CDR3nt: TGTGCCAGCAGCGGAAGACAGGGGGCCTCTGGAAACACCATATATTTT
j_gene: TRBJ1-4; abundance: -; v_gene: TRBV14; d_gene: -; CDR3aa: CASRRGAGAEHEKLFF; CDR3nt: TGTGCCAGCAGACGAGGGGCGGGGGCTGAGCACGAAAAACTGTTTTTT
j_gene: TRBJ2-2; abundance: once; v_gene: TRBV5-6; d_gene: -; CDR3aa: CASSSTQSTGELFF; CDR3nt: TGTGCCAGCAGCTCGACCCAGTCAACCGGGGAGCTGTTTTTT
j_gene: TRBJ1-5; abundance: once; v_gene: TRBV6-5; d_gene: -; CDR3aa: CASRGRHINQPQHF; CDR3nt: TGTGCCAGCAGAGGGAGACACATCAATCAGCCCCAGCATTTT
j_gene: TRBJ2-2; abundance: -; v_gene: TRBV19; d_gene: -; CDR3aa: CASSKGGVGELFF; CDR3nt: TGTGCCAGTAGTAAGGGGGGTGTCGGGGAGCTGTTTTTT
j_gene: TRBJ1-1; abundance: -; v_gene: TRBV25-1; d_gene: TRBD1; CDR3aa: CASSGWTGQAFF; CDR3nt: TGTGCCAGCAGCGGCTGGACAGGGCAAGCTTTCTTT
j_gene: TRBJ1-5; abundance: -; v_gene: TRBV27; d_gene: -; CDR3aa: CASSLSFSQPQHF; CDR3nt: TGTGCCAGCAGTTTATCGTTCAGTCAGCCCCAGCATTTT
j_gene: TRBJ1-2; abundance: few; v_gene: TRBV7-9; d_gene: -; CDR3aa: CASSPGLSNYGYTF; CDR3nt: TGTGCCAGCAGTCCGGGCCTTTCTAACTATGGCTACACCTTC
j_gene: TRBJ1-3; abundance: -; v_gene: TRBV19; d_gene: -; CDR3aa: CASSAPFRDSGMGVVLNTIYF; CDR3nt: TGTGCCAGTAGTGCTCCCTTCCGGGACTCAGGTATGGGAGTGGTATTAAACACCATATATTTT
j_gene: TRBJ1-1; abundance: -; v_gene: TRBV19; d_gene: TRBD1; CDR3aa: CASSIASGTVNTEAFF; CDR3nt: TGTGCCAGTAGTATAGCATCCGGGACAGTGAACACTGAAGCTTTCTTT
j_gene: TRBJ1-1; abundance: -; v_gene: TRBV7-8; d_gene: TRBD1; CDR3aa: CASSLVAGGVLNTEAFF; CDR3nt: TGTGCCAGCAGCTTAGTTGCAGGGGGGGTTCTGAACACTGAAGCTTTCTTT
j_gene: TRBJ1-4; abundance: -; v_gene: TRBV11-3; d_gene: TRBD1; CDR3aa: CASSTSGQGKLFF; CDR3nt: TGTGCCAGCAGCACCAGCGGACAGGGAAAACTGTTTTTT
j_gene: TRBJ2-3; abundance: -; v_gene: TRBV9; d_gene: -; CDR3aa: CASSVGTQYTDTQYF; CDR3nt: TGTGCCAGCAGCGTCGGGACACAATACACAGATACGCAGTATTTT
j_gene: TRBJ2-7; abundance: -; v_gene: TRBV7-9; d_gene: -; CDR3aa: CASSGTPAEQYF; CDR3nt: TGTGCCAGCAGCGGGACCCCCGCCGAGCAGTACTTC
j_gene: TRBJ2-1; abundance: -; v_gene: TRBV6-5; d_gene: -; CDR3aa: CASGSTRNNEQFF; CDR3nt: TGTGCCAGCGGCTCAACGCGCAACAATGAGCAGTTCTTC
j_gene: TRBJ1-1; abundance: -; v_gene: TRBV7-8; d_gene: -; CDR3aa: CASSRTRGENTEAFF; CDR3nt: TGTGCCAGCAGCCGCACCAGGGGCGAGAACACTGAAGCTTTCTTT
j_gene: TRBJ2-1; abundance: once; v_gene: TRBV19; d_gene: TRBD2; CDR3aa: CASSIPSGGARNEQFF; CDR3nt: TGTGCCAGTAGTATTCCTAGCGGGGGGGCTAGGAATGAGCAGTTCTTC
j_gene: TRBJ1-3; abundance: -; v_gene: TRBV27; d_gene: -; CDR3aa: CASSKTRWSGNTIYF; CDR3nt: TGTGCCAGCAGTAAAACCCGGTGGTCCGGAAACACCATATATTTT
j_gene: TRBJ1-2; abundance: -; v_gene: TRBV29-1; d_gene: -; CDR3aa: CSVNGDRRANYGYTF; CDR3nt: TGCAGCGTCAACGGAGACAGACGAGCGAACTATGGCTACACCTTC
j_gene: TRBJ2-3; abundance: -; v_gene: TRBV12-3/TRBV12-4; d_gene: TRBD1; CDR3aa: CASSLDRVNTQYF; CDR3nt: TGTGCCAGCAGTTTGGACAGGGTTAATACGCAGTATTTT
j_gene: TRBJ1-1; abundance: medium-sized; v_gene: TRBV25-1; d_gene: -; CDR3aa: CASSQGLAGAFF; CDR3nt: TGTGCCAGCAGCCAGGGCCTCGCAGGAGCTTTCTTT
j_gene: TRBJ2-1; abundance: -; v_gene: TRBV9; d_gene: -; CDR3aa: CASSTPPLDPQEGNEQFF; CDR3nt: TGTGCCAGCAGCACCCCCCCTCTTGACCCCCAGGAGGGCAATGAGCAGTTCTTC
j_gene: TRBJ2-7; abundance: -; v_gene: TRBV18; d_gene: -; CDR3aa: CASCKAPGLDEQYF; CDR3nt: TGTGCCAGCTGCAAAGCCCCGGGGCTCGACGAGCAGTACTTC
j_gene: TRBJ1-3; abundance: -; v_gene: TRBV19; d_gene: -; CDR3aa: CASTPLTGTELRNTIYF; CDR3nt: TGTGCCAGTACCCCTCTTACCGGGACCGAGTTGAGGAACACCATATATTTT
j_gene: TRBJ1-5; abundance: -; v_gene: TRBV11-2; d_gene: -; CDR3aa: CASSYTESGPQHF; CDR3nt: TGTGCCAGCAGCTATACTGAGTCGGGGCCCCAGCATTTT
j_gene: TRBJ2-5; abundance: -; v_gene: TRBV25-1; d_gene: -; CDR3aa: CASSLGGTPLGETQYF; CDR3nt: TGTGCCAGCAGCCTTGGGGGGACCCCCCTCGGGGAGACCCAGTACTTC
j_gene: TRBJ2-2; abundance: -; v_gene: TRBV5-4; d_gene: -; CDR3aa: CASSEQVNTGELFF; CDR3nt: TGTGCCAGCAGTGAACAGGTTAACACCGGGGAGCTGTTTTTT
j_gene: TRBJ1-6; abundance: -; v_gene: TRBV10-3; d_gene: -; CDR3aa: CAISGSNSSYNSPLHF; CDR3nt: TGTGCCATCAGTGGGTCTAATAGCTCCTATAATTCACCCCTCCACTTT
j_gene: TRBJ1-4; abundance: -; v_gene: TRBV27; d_gene: -; CDR3aa: CASSARPSSTNEKLFF; CDR3nt: TGTGCCAGCAGTGCACGTCCCAGTTCAACTAATGAAAAACTGTTTTTT
j_gene: TRBJ1-1; abundance: -; v_gene: TRBV10-3; d_gene: TRBD1; CDR3aa: CAISESTGLNTEAFF; CDR3nt: TGTGCCATCAGTGAGTCGACAGGGCTAAACACTGAAGCTTTCTTT
j_gene: TRBJ2-7; abundance: few; v_gene: TRBV19; d_gene: TRBD1; CDR3aa: CASSPQRQGPQYF; CDR3nt: TGTGCCAGTAGTCCCCAACGACAGGGTCCTCAGTACTTC
j_gene: TRBJ1-1; abundance: -; v_gene: TRBV2; d_gene: TRBD1; CDR3aa: CASTQGATEAFF; CDR3nt: TGTGCCAGCACCCAGGGGGCCACTGAAGCTTTCTTT
j_gene: TRBJ1-1; abundance: -; v_gene: TRBV19; d_gene: -; CDR3aa: CASSMHTQASEAFF; CDR3nt: TGTGCCAGTAGTATGCATACCCAGGCGTCTGAAGCTTTCTTT
j_gene: TRBJ1-2; abundance: -; v_gene: TRBV6-2/TRBV6-3; d_gene: -; CDR3aa: CASSIRGRQVYGYTF; CDR3nt: TGTGCCAGCAGTATACGAGGAAGACAGGTCTATGGCTACACCTTC
j_gene: TRBJ1-2; abundance: -; v_gene: TRBV21-1; d_gene: -; CDR3aa: CASSWGGYGYTF; CDR3nt: TGTGCCAGCAGCTGGGGGGGCTATGGCTACACCTTC
j_gene: TRBJ2-7; abundance: -; v_gene: TRBV29-1; d_gene: TRBD2; CDR3aa: CSALGGVYEQYF; CDR3nt: TGCAGCGCCCTGGGGGGGGTCTACGAGCAGTACTTC
j_gene: TRBJ1-5; abundance: many; v_gene: TRBV4-1; d_gene: -; CDR3aa: CASSQDLLQPQHF; CDR3nt: TGCGCCAGCAGCCAAGATCTACTTCAGCCCCAGCATTTT
j_gene: TRBJ1-6; abundance: -; v_gene: TRBV3-1/TRBV3-2; d_gene: -; CDR3aa: CASSHYRDKGNSPLHF; CDR3nt: TGTGCCAGCAGCCACTACCGGGACAAGGGGAATTCACCCCTCCACTTT
j_gene: TRBJ1-6; abundance: -; v_gene: TRBV6-5; d_gene: TRBD1; CDR3aa: CASTVDRVMNSPLHF; CDR3nt: TGTGCCAGCACTGTCGACAGGGTAATGAATTCACCCCTCCACTTT
j_gene: TRBJ2-7; abundance: -; v_gene: TRBV6-5; d_gene: -; CDR3aa: CASTQGGAGEQYF; CDR3nt: TGTGCCAGCACACAAGGGGGGGCGGGGGAGCAGTACTTC
j_gene: TRBJ2-7; abundance: -; v_gene: TRBV27; d_gene: -; CDR3aa: CASSLEQGGYEQYF; CDR3nt: TGTGCCAGCAGTTTAGAGCAGGGCGGATACGAGCAGTACTTC
j_gene: TRBJ2-5; abundance: -; v_gene: TRBV6-1; d_gene: TRBD2; CDR3aa: CASSESASGETQYF; CDR3nt: TGTGCCAGCAGTGAATCGGCTAGCGGAGAGACCCAGTACTTC
j_gene: TRBJ1-5; abundance: -; v_gene: TRBV3-1/TRBV3-2; d_gene: TRBD1; CDR3aa: CASSGQGMSNQPQHF; CDR3nt: TGTGCCAGCAGCGGACAGGGAATGAGCAATCAGCCCCAGCATTTT
j_gene: TRBJ2-3; abundance: -; v_gene: TRBV3-1/TRBV3-2; d_gene: TRBD2; CDR3aa: CASSSWTSARTDTQYF; CDR3nt: TGTGCCAGCAGTTCTTGGACTAGCGCACGCACAGATACGCAGTATTTT
j_gene: TRBJ1-5; abundance: -; v_gene: TRBV10-3; d_gene: -; CDR3aa: CAISELVSQPQHF; CDR3nt: TGTGCCATCAGTGAGCTGGTATCGCAGCCCCAGCATTTT
j_gene: TRBJ1-6; abundance: -; v_gene: TRBV19; d_gene: -; CDR3aa: CASAGEGNSPLHF; CDR3nt: TGTGCCAGTGCCGGAGAGGGGAATTCACCCCTCCACTTT
j_gene: TRBJ1-1; abundance: -; v_gene: TRBV28; d_gene: -; CDR3aa: CASSPRSPEAFF; CDR3nt: TGTGCCAGCAGTCCCAGATCTCCTGAAGCTTTCTTT
j_gene: TRBJ2-3; abundance: -; v_gene: TRBV12-3/TRBV12-4; d_gene: -; CDR3aa: CASSGGGTDTQYF; CDR3nt: TGTGCCAGCAGTGGGGGCGGGACAGATACGCAGTATTTT
j_gene: TRBJ2-2; abundance: -; v_gene: TRBV29-1; d_gene: TRBD1; CDR3aa: CSVERPGQGNTGELFF; CDR3nt: TGCAGCGTTGAACGCCCGGGACAGGGGAACACCGGGGAGCTGTTTTTT
j_gene: TRBJ2-7; abundance: -; v_gene: TRBV5-4; d_gene: -; CDR3aa: CASSLSNRFQDEQYF; CDR3nt: TGTGCCAGCAGCTTGTCAAATAGGTTTCAGGACGAGCAGTACTTC
j_gene: TRBJ1-2; abundance: -; v_gene: TRBV12-3/TRBV12-4; d_gene: TRBD1; CDR3aa: CASRLQGRYGYTF; CDR3nt: TGTGCCAGCAGGCTACAGGGGCGCTATGGCTACACCTTC
j_gene: TRBJ2-7; abundance: -; v_gene: TRBV3-1/TRBV3-2; d_gene: TRBD2; CDR3aa: CASSRTSGGHEQYF; CDR3nt: TGTGCCAGCAGCCGGACTAGCGGGGGCCACGAGCAGTACTTC
j_gene: TRBJ1-1; abundance: -; v_gene: TRBV6-2/TRBV6-3; d_gene: -; CDR3aa: CASSWTNTEAFF; CDR3nt: TGTGCCAGCAGTTGGACGAACACTGAAGCTTTCTTT
j_gene: TRBJ1-2; abundance: -; v_gene: TRBV4-2; d_gene: -; CDR3aa: CASSQVFEVDYGYTF; CDR3nt: TGTGCCAGCAGCCAAGTCTTCGAGGTGGACTATGGCTACACCTTC
j_gene: TRBJ1-1; abundance: -; v_gene: TRBV5-4; d_gene: -; CDR3aa: CASSLRQGYYTEAFF; CDR3nt: TGTGCCAGCAGCTTGAGGCAGGGTTATTACACTGAAGCTTTCTTT
j_gene: TRBJ2-1; abundance: -; v_gene: TRBV9; d_gene: -; CDR3aa: CASGGQTHYNEQFF; CDR3nt: TGTGCCAGCGGGGGGCAAACTCACTACAATGAGCAGTTCTTC
j_gene: TRBJ2-5; abundance: -; v_gene: TRBV12-5; d_gene: -; CDR3aa: CASGPGQGYQETQYF; CDR3nt: TGTGCTAGTGGTCCGGGCCAAGGGTACCAAGAGACCCAGTACTTC
j_gene: TRBJ1-4; abundance: -; v_gene: TRBV6-5; d_gene: -; CDR3aa: CASRSWTVNEKLFF; CDR3nt: TGTGCCAGCAGAAGTTGGACAGTGAATGAAAAACTGTTTTTT
j_gene: TRBJ1-5; abundance: -; v_gene: TRBV6-6; d_gene: -; CDR3aa: CATTTGNSNQPQHF; CDR3nt: TGTGCCACCACGACAGGCAATAGCAATCAGCCCCAGCATTTT